This is a list of T cell receptor beta chains from one sample in a study of blood T cell repertoires in COVID-19. Libraries were prepared by immunoSEQ multiplex PCR; TCRdb keeps only in-frame clonotypes and omits some of them. The sample comprises some 200,000 clones, around nine tenths of which are singletons, and 3.7% rests with the top ten. The specimen was peripheral blood. Every receptor here comes from a man aged 18-30 years with active or convalescent COVID-19. CDR3s include the opening cysteine and the closing phenylalanine or tryptophan. D genes are given only for firm matches. Not all rows give a size; the values are once, few, many and, for expanded clones, a class.

NA | TRBJ2-5 | NA | TRBV18 | CASSPPQVAEETQYF | TGTGCCAGCTCACCACCGCAGGTCGCAGAAGAGACCCAGTACTTC
NA | TRBJ1-3 | NA | TRBV7-3 | CASSLGPGVDTIYF | TGTGCCAGCAGCTTAGGTCCAGGGGTGGACACCATATATTTT
NA | TRBJ1-4 | NA | TRBV6-1 | CASSEALGGAWEKLFF | TGTGCCAGCAGTGAGGCGCTTGGGGGGGCTTGGGAAAAACTGTTTTTT
NA | TRBJ2-1 | NA | TRBV15 | CATSNRWGGANNEQFF | TGTGCCACCAGCAACCGATGGGGGGGGGCTAACAATGAGCAGTTCTTC
NA | TRBJ2-6 | NA | TRBV28 | CASSPPGEANVLTF | TGTGCCAGCAGCCCCCCAGGGGAGGCCAACGTCCTGACTTTC
NA | TRBJ1-2 | NA | TRBV28 | CASKRGYGYTF | TGTGCCAGCAAAAGGGGCTATGGCTACACCTTC
TRBD1 | TRBJ1-6 | NA | TRBV11-2 | CASSLATGASPLHF | TGTGCCAGCAGCTTAGCGACAGGGGCGTCACCCCTCCACTTT
NA | TRBJ1-6 | NA | TRBV5-1 | CASSHRDRNSPLHF | TGCGCCAGCAGCCACAGGGATAGGAATTCACCCCTCCACTTT
NA | TRBJ1-1 | NA | TRBV9 | CASSVVVNTEAFF | TGTGCCAGCAGCGTGGTAGTGAACACTGAAGCTTTCTTT
TRBD2 | TRBJ2-1 | few | TRBV4-1 | CASSLLAEYYNEQFF | TGCGCCAGCAGCCTTCTAGCGGAATACTACAATGAGCAGTTCTTC
NA | TRBJ1-6 | NA | TRBV6-5 | CASSTTGSFDSPLHF | TGTGCCAGCAGCACCACAGGGTCGTTCGATTCACCCCTCCACTTT
NA | TRBJ1-1 | NA | TRBV5-1 | CASRTISAGVTEAFF | TGCGCCAGCAGGACCATATCCGCAGGGGTCACTGAAGCTTTCTTT
NA | TRBJ1-3 | NA | TRBV18 | CASSPYPGSAAGNTIYF | TGTGCCAGCTCACCATACCCGGGGTCGGCGGCAGGAAACACCATATATTTT
NA | TRBJ1-2 | NA | TRBV28 | CASSWGGRGYTF | TGTGCCAGCAGTTGGGGGGGCCGAGGCTACACCTTC
NA | TRBJ1-6 | few | TRBV5-5 | CASSLSMGGSYNSPLHF | TGTGCCAGCAGCTTGAGTATGGGGGGCTCCTATAATTCACCCCTCCACTTT
NA | TRBJ1-4 | NA | TRBV30 | CAWSVRSEKLFF | TGTGCCTGGAGTGTACGGAGTGAAAAACTGTTTTTT
NA | TRBJ1-1 | once | TRBV7-2 | CASSLAPTQGTEAFF | TGTGCCAGCAGCTTAGCCCCCACACAGGGAACTGAAGCTTTCTTT
NA | TRBJ1-2 | few | TRBV30 | CAWSLLDSNYGYTF | TGTGCCTGGAGCCTATTAGACAGTAACTATGGCTACACCTTC
NA | TRBJ1-3 | NA | TRBV4-1 | CASSQLRGLRNTIYF | TGCGCCAGCAGCCAACTTCGGGGTCTTAGAAACACCATATATTTT
NA | TRBJ1-3 | NA | TRBV30 | CAWSLFHGGQSSGNTIYF | TGTGCCTGGAGTCTCTTTCACGGGGGGCAGAGCTCTGGAAACACCATATATTTT
TRBD2 | TRBJ2-5 | NA | TRBV28 | CATTGLAGGGQETQYF | TGTGCCACGACGGGACTAGCGGGGGGAGGGCAAGAGACCCAGTACTTC
NA | TRBJ2-7 | NA | TRBV7-9 | CASSPPPFLSYEQYF | TGTGCCAGCAGCCCTCCCCCTTTCCTTTCCTACGAGCAGTACTTC
NA | TRBJ2-1 | NA | TRBV7-9 | CASSRPGTGRSGEQFF | TGTGCCAGCAGCCGCCCCGGAACAGGGAGATCCGGTGAGCAGTTCTTC
NA | TRBJ1-1 | once | TRBV7-2 | CATNIGGEIRDTEAFF | TGTGCCACAAATATCGGGGGAGAGATCCGGGACACTGAAGCTTTCTTT
NA | TRBJ1-1 | few | TRBV7-9 | CASSPGPGAFF | TGTGCCAGCTCCCCCGGCCCCGGGGCTTTCTTT
TRBD1 | TRBJ2-2 | NA | TRBV24-1 | CATSDLDRGDTGELFF | TGTGCCACCAGTGATCTCGACAGGGGGGACACCGGGGAGCTGTTTTTT
NA | TRBJ1-2 | NA | TRBV18 | CASSPSGEGYGYTF | TGTGCCAGCTCACCATCCGGGGAGGGGTATGGCTACACCTTC
NA | TRBJ2-5 | NA | TRBV7-6 | CASSLQETQYF | TGTGCCAGCAGCCTACAAGAGACCCAGTACTTC
TRBD1 | TRBJ1-1 | NA | TRBV29-1 | CSVLGQPNTEAFF | TGCAGCGTCTTGGGACAGCCGAACACTGAAGCTTTCTTT
TRBD2 | TRBJ2-5 | NA | TRBV7-6 | CASSFAAGAQETQYF | TGTGCCAGCAGCTTCGCAGCGGGAGCCCAGGAGACCCAGTACTTC
TRBD1 | TRBJ2-7 | few | TRBV15 | CATSRGGGDVYEQYF | TGTGCCACCAGCAGAGGAGGGGGCGATGTCTACGAGCAGTACTTC
NA | TRBJ2-7 | once | TRBV9 | CASSVGPSASYEQYF | TGTGCCAGCAGCGTAGGCCCCAGTGCTTCCTACGAGCAGTACTTC
TRBD2 | TRBJ2-7 | NA | TRBV6-5 | CASRLAGGSNEQYF | TGTGCCAGCAGACTAGCGGGTGGATCGAACGAGCAGTACTTC
TRBD1 | TRBJ2-2 | NA | TRBV7-2 | CASSLWDRESGELFF | TGTGCCAGCAGCTTATGGGACAGGGAGTCCGGGGAGCTGTTTTTT
TRBD2 | TRBJ2-5 | NA | TRBV20-1 | CSASRLAGGKNQETQYF | TGCAGTGCTAGTCGGCTAGCGGGGGGGAAAAACCAAGAGACCCAGTACTTC
TRBD1 | TRBJ1-5 | NA | TRBV6-5 | CASSRQGGDQPQHF | TGTGCCAGCAGCAGACAGGGGGGGGATCAGCCCCAGCATTTT
TRBD2 | TRBJ2-1 | few | TRBV9 | CASSVSGNTYNEQFF | TGTGCCAGCAGCGTGAGCGGGAACACCTACAATGAGCAGTTCTTC
NA | TRBJ2-1 | once | TRBV29-1 | CSVGTRLGAWDNEQFF | TGCAGCGTTGGAACGCGATTGGGGGCATGGGACAATGAGCAGTTCTTC
NA | TRBJ1-1 | NA | TRBV6-1 | CASSGISGNGGTEAFF | TGTGCCAGCAGTGGTATCTCGGGGAACGGGGGAACTGAAGCTTTCTTT
TRBD1 | TRBJ1-4 | NA | TRBV28 | CASSPGQFNEKLFF | TGTGCCAGCAGCCCGGGACAGTTTAATGAAAAACTGTTTTTT
TRBD1 | TRBJ2-2 | few | TRBV7-9 | CASSFRQGKGAGELFF | TGTGCCAGCAGCTTTAGACAGGGTAAAGGTGCCGGGGAGCTGTTTTTT
TRBD2 | TRBJ2-2 | NA | TRBV13 | CASSLLVAGDLGNGELFF | TGTGCCAGCAGCTTATTGGTAGCGGGGGACCTGGGCAACGGGGAGCTGTTTTTT
TRBD1 | TRBJ2-7 | NA | TRBV19 | CASSINRGSVYEQYF | TGTGCCAGTAGTATCAACAGGGGGTCTGTCTACGAGCAGTACTTC
NA | TRBJ2-2 | NA | TRBV5-1 | CASGALIENTGELFF | TGCGCCAGCGGGGCCCTTATAGAGAACACCGGGGAGCTGTTTTTT
NA | TRBJ2-5 | NA | TRBV6-5 | CASSTTGIQETQYF | TGTGCCAGCAGTACTACAGGCATCCAAGAGACCCAGTACTTC
TRBD1 | TRBJ1-2 | NA | TRBV6-4 | CASRTTGEDYGYTF | TGTGCCAGCCGCACTACAGGGGAGGACTATGGCTACACCTTC
NA | TRBJ2-1 | NA | TRBV6-5 | CASSLDRYNEQFF | TGTGCCAGCAGTCTGGACAGATACAATGAGCAGTTCTTC
NA | TRBJ1-1 | NA | TRBV9 | CASSVGRQSKAFF | TGTGCCAGCAGCGTAGGGAGGCAGAGCAAAGCTTTCTTT
TRBD2 | TRBJ2-1 | NA | TRBV4-1 | CASSQVLGLAWNNEQFF | TGCGCCAGCAGCCAAGTGCTCGGACTAGCTTGGAACAATGAGCAGTTCTTC